Listed below are T cell receptor beta chains from one sample, sequenced in a study of blood T cell repertoires in COVID-19. Assay used: immunoSEQ multiplex PCR; TCRdb lists only in-frame clones, some missing. The table shows 450,000 to 500,000 clones, with roughly 88% occurring only once. The specimen sequenced was peripheral blood. The receptors were gathered from a human donor in a cohort sampled during active COVID-19. Both conserved end residues are part of each CDR3. Fields, in order: V gene, clone size, D gene, J gene, CDR3 length, CDR3 protein, CDR3 DNA. D genes are given only for firm matches. For some rows the clone size is stated as once, few or many, or as a class when expanded; others skip it.

>TRBV19|.|.|TRBJ2-1|15
CASSDRLGGGHEQFF
TGTGCCAGTAGTGATCGATTGGGGGGGGGCCATGAGCAGTTCTTC
>TRBV10-2|once|TRBD1|TRBJ1-1|16
CASSERLTGEGTEAFF
TGCGCCAGCAGCGAGAGATTGACAGGGGAGGGCACTGAAGCTTTCTTT
>TRBV5-1|.|.|TRBJ1-1|14
CASSLQGPDTEAFF
TGCGCCAGCAGCTTGCAGGGGCCGGACACTGAAGCTTTCTTT
>TRBV3-1/TRBV3-2|.|TRBD2|TRBJ2-1|19
CASSPRGLAGGGTYNEQFF
TGTGCCAGCAGCCCCCGCGGACTAGCGGGAGGTGGGACCTACAATGAGCAGTTCTTC
>TRBV18|.|.|TRBJ2-1|12
CASSTPLNEQFF
TGTGCCAGCTCAACACCCCTCAATGAGCAGTTCTTC
>TRBV5-1|.|TRBD1|TRBJ1-1|16
CASSFQQGALGTEAFF
TGCGCCAGCAGCTTTCAACAGGGGGCGCTGGGCACTGAAGCTTTCTTT
>TRBV2|.|.|TRBJ2-5|13
CASSVAGAETQYF
TGTGCCAGCAGTGTAGCAGGGGCGGAGACCCAGTACTTC
>TRBV11-2|few|TRBD2|TRBJ2-5|16
CASSPGLAAIQETQYF
TGTGCCAGCAGCCCAGGACTAGCGGCCATCCAAGAGACCCAGTACTTC
>TRBV5-1|.|.|TRBJ2-6|16
CASSLAGNSGANVLTF
TGCGCCAGCAGCTTGGCAGGGAACTCTGGGGCCAACGTCCTGACTTTC
>TRBV2|.|TRBD2|TRBJ2-7|15
CASRAGLAGTYEQYF
TGTGCCAGCAGGGCGGGACTAGCGGGAACTTACGAGCAGTACTTC
>TRBV10-2|.|TRBD2|TRBJ2-3|15
CASRLAGGYTDTQYF
TGCGCCAGCCGACTAGCGGGAGGGTACACAGATACGCAGTATTTT
>TRBV9|.|.|TRBJ1-2|12
CASSVGGTGYTF
TGTGCCAGCAGCGTAGGCGGCACCGGCTACACCTTC